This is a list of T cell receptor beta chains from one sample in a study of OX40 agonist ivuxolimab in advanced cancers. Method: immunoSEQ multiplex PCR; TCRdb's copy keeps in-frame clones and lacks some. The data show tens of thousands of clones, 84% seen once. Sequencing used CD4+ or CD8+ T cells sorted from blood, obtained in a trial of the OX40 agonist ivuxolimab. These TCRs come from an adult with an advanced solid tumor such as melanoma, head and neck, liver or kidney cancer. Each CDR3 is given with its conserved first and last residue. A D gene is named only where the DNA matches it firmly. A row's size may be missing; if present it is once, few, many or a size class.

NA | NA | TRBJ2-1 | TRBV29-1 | TGCAGCGTTGTCCGACACAATGAGCAGTTCTTC | CSVVRHNEQFF
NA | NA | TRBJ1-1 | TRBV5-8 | TGTGCCAGCAGCTGGGGACCGAACACTGAAGCTTTCTTT | CASSWGPNTEAFF
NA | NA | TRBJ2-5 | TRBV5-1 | TGCGCCAGCAGCTTAGGCAGGGGGGGCCAAGAGACCCAGTACTTC | CASSLGRGGQETQYF
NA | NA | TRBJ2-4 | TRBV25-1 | TGTGCCAGCAGTGAACCGGGGACGGGAGAAAACATTCAGTACTTC | CASSEPGTGENIQYF
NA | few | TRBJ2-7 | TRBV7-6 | TGTGCCAGCAGCTCCTTCCAGTCCCAGCACTACGAGCAGTACTTC | CASSSFQSQHYEQYF
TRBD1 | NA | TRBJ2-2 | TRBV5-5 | TGTGCCAGCAGCTTGTGGACAGGGGGAACCGGGGAGCTGTTTTTT | CASSLWTGGTGELFF
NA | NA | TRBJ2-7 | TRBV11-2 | TGTGCCAGCAGCTTAGGGATACAGGGTTTCGAGCAGTACTTC | CASSLGIQGFEQYF
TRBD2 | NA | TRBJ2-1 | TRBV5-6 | TGTGCCAGCAGCCTGACTAGCGGGAGAGGGAATGAGCAGTTCTTC | CASSLTSGRGNEQFF
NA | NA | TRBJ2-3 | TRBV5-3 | TGTGCCAGAAGCTCACGACGTTGGAGCGGCCGCACAGATACGCAGTATTTT | CARSSRRWSGRTDTQYF
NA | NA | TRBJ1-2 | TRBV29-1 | TGCAGCGTTGAGGGGGACAACTATGGCTACACCTTC | CSVEGDNYGYTF
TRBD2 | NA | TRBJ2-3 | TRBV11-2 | TGTGCCAGCAGCGAAGCGGGAGCGGCAGATACGCAGTATTTT | CASSEAGAADTQYF
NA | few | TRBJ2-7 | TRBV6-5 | TGTGCCAGCAGTTACTCCCGCAGGGGCGACGAGCAGTACTTC | CASSYSRRGDEQYF
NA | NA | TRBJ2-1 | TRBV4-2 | TGTGCCAGCAGCTCCGTTGTCAATGAGCAGTTCTTC | CASSSVVNEQFF
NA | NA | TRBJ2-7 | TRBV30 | TGTGCCTGGAGTGTAGGGGGTGGCGAGCAGTACTTC | CAWSVGGGEQYF
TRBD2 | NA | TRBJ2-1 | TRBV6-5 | TGTGCCAGCAGTTATATAGCGGGCGCCTACAATGAGCAGTTCTTC | CASSYIAGAYNEQFF
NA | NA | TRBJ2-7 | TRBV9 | TGTGCCAGCAGCGTAGGACACAGGGCGGGCGAGCAGTACTTC | CASSVGHRAGEQYF
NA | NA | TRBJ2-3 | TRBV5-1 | TGCGCCAGCAGCCCCGGGGGAGACAGTGATACGCAGTATTTT | CASSPGGDSDTQYF
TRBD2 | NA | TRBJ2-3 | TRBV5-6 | TGTGCCAGCAGCTTGCGGGGAGGGAGCACAGATACGCAGTATTTT | CASSLRGGSTDTQYF
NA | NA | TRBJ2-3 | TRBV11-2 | TGTGCCAGCAGCCATGAGGATAACACAGATACGCAGTATTTT | CASSHEDNTDTQYF
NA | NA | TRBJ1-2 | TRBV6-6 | TGTGCCAGCAGCCCATACACAGGCGGGGTAGAAGGCTACACCTTC | CASSPYTGGVEGYTF
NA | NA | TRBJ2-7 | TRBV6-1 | TGTGCCAGCAGTGAAGGGGTCTCCTACGAGCAGTACTTC | CASSEGVSYEQYF
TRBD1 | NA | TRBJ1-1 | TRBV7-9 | TGTGCCAGCAGCTTGGGACAGGAACCTACAGCTTTCTTT | CASSLGQEPTAFF
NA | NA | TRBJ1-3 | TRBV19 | TGTGCCAGTAGTATATCAGGGACTACTGGAAACACCATATATTTT | CASSISGTTGNTIYF
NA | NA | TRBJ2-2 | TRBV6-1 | TGTGCCAGCAGTGGGACTGACCTATCCAGGGTCGCCGGGGAGCTGTTTTTT | CASSGTDLSRVAGELFF
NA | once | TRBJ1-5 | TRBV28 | TGTGCCAGCAGTTTAGTTGGGCAGAGCCTGGATCAGCCCCAGCATTTT | CASSLVGQSLDQPQHF
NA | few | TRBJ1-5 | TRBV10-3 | TGTGCCATCAGTGAGTCCAGAGAACAGCCCCAGCATTTT | CAISESREQPQHF
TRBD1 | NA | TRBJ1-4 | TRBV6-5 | TGTGCCAGCAACGAGGGACAGGGTCCTGAAAAACTGTTTTTT | CASNEGQGPEKLFF
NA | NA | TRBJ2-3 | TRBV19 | TGTGCCAGTAGTATCAGCAACCCTGTGGCTTACACAGATACGCAGTATTTT | CASSISNPVAYTDTQYF
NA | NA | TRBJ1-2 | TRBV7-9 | TGTGCCAGCAGCTTCCGCATTGGGCCGCTAAACTATGGCTACACCTTC | CASSFRIGPLNYGYTF
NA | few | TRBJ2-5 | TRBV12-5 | TGTGCTAGTGGGTCAAGGGTACGTGGGACCCAGTACTTC | CASGSRVRGTQYF
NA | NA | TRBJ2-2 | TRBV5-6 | TGTGCCAGCAGCGAACACAGGGATCAGCCCGGGGAGCTGTTTTTT | CASSEHRDQPGELFF
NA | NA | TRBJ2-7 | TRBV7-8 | TGTGCCAGCAGCTTAGCCTGGGAAGCCTACGAGCAGTACTTC | CASSLAWEAYEQYF
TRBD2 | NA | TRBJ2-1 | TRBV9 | TGTGCCAGCAGCGTACGACGGGGGACTAGCGGGAGACATGAGCAGTTCTTC | CASSVRRGTSGRHEQFF
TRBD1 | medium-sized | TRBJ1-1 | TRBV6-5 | TGTGCCAGCAGTTACTCCCGACAGGGTGGGGGCACTGAAGCTTTCTTT | CASSYSRQGGGTEAFF
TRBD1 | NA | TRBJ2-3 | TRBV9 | TGTGCCAGCAGCATCAGACCGACAGGGGGCCGTGACACAGATACGCAGTATTTT | CASSIRPTGGRDTDTQYF
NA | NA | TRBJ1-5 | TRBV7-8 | TGTGCCAGCAGCTCGTCGAGTAGCAATCAGCCCCAGCATTTT | CASSSSSSNQPQHF
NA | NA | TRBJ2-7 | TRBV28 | TGTGCCAGCAGCATTACAGGGTCCTACGAGCAGTACTTC | CASSITGSYEQYF
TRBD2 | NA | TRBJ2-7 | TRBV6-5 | TGTGCCAGCAGTGGGGAGGGACGCTACGAGCAGTACTTC | CASSGEGRYEQYF
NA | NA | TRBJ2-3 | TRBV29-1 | TGCAGCTTGGGGACAAGCACAGATACGCAGTATTTT | CSLGTSTDTQYF
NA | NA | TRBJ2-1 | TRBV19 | TGTGCCAGTAGTATAGATGTCGGAGTAAGCTCCTACAATGAGCAGTTCTTC | CASSIDVGVSSYNEQFF
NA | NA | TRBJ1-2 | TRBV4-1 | TGCGCCAGCGGCCCCCCTGGGACATCAGCTAACTATGGCTACACCTTC | CASGPPGTSANYGYTF
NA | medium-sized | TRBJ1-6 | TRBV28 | TGTGCCAGCAGTTTATCCAGGGAGGCCTCACCCCTCCACTTT | CASSLSREASPLHF